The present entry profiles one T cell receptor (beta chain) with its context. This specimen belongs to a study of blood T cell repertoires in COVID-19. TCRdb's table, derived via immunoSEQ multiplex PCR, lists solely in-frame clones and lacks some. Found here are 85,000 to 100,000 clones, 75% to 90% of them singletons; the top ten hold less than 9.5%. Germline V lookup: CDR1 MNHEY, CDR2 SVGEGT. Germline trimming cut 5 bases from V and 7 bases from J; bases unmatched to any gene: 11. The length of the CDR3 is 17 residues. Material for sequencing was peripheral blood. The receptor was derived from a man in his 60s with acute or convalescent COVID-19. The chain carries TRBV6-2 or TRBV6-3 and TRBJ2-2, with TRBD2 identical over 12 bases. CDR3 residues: CASSKENGLAGYGELFF. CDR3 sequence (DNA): TGTGCCAGCAGTAAGGAAAATGGACTAGCGGGGTACGGGGAGCTGTTTTTT.